These T cell receptor beta chains were read from a single sample in a study of shared clonotypes between healthy human individuals. Profiled with immunoSEQ multiplex PCR; TCRdb holds only in-frame clones, not every one. The sample contains approximately 1,000,000 clones, 75% to 80% of which appear only once. The specimen was memory CD4+ T cells from PBMCs. The receptors here all came from a man between 18 and 35 years old in good health. Some clones in this sample may be carry-over from other donors' samples. Each CDR3 is given with its conserved first and last residue. The D gene is left open where the match is weak. Not every row has a clone size; where given, it reads once, few, many or a size class.

J gene: TRBJ1-4; clone size: once; V gene: TRBV2; D gene: -; CDR3 protein: CAGSETYGREKLFF; CDR3 DNA: TGTGCCGGCAGTGAGACTTACGGGCGGGAAAAACTGTTTTTT
J gene: TRBJ2-7; clone size: -; V gene: TRBV27; D gene: -; CDR3 protein: CASSLTGSYEQYF; CDR3 DNA: TGTGCCAGCAGTCTAACAGGGTCCTACGAGCAGTACTTC
J gene: TRBJ2-7; clone size: -; V gene: TRBV6-1; D gene: -; CDR3 protein: CASSRDRTYEQYF; CDR3 DNA: TGTGCCAGCAGTCGGGACCGGACCTACGAGCAGTACTTC
J gene: TRBJ2-3; clone size: -; V gene: TRBV30; D gene: -; CDR3 protein: CAWSVGGPDTQYF; CDR3 DNA: TGTGCCTGGAGTGTTGGGGGGCCAGATACGCAGTATTTT
J gene: TRBJ2-2; clone size: -; V gene: TRBV18; D gene: TRBD1; CDR3 protein: CASSPGTANTGELFF; CDR3 DNA: TGTGCCAGCTCACCCGGGACAGCAAACACCGGGGAGCTGTTTTTT
J gene: TRBJ2-1; clone size: -; V gene: TRBV10-3; D gene: -; CDR3 protein: CAISPQLNEQFF; CDR3 DNA: TGTGCCATCAGTCCCCAGTTAAATGAGCAGTTCTTC
J gene: TRBJ1-1; clone size: -; V gene: TRBV29-1; D gene: -; CDR3 protein: CSVLPQRNTEAFF; CDR3 DNA: TGCAGCGTTCTTCCCCAGAGGAACACTGAAGCTTTCTTT
J gene: TRBJ1-4; clone size: once; V gene: TRBV19; D gene: TRBD1; CDR3 protein: CASSTRQGGEKLFF; CDR3 DNA: TGTGCCAGTAGTACCCGACAGGGAGGAGAAAAACTGTTTTTT
J gene: TRBJ2-3; clone size: -; V gene: TRBV19; D gene: -; CDR3 protein: CASSTPLSSGTQYF; CDR3 DNA: TGTGCCAGTAGTACTCCGCTCAGTTCGGGTACGCAGTATTTT
J gene: TRBJ1-1; clone size: -; V gene: TRBV15; D gene: -; CDR3 protein: CATSRDVNTEAFF; CDR3 DNA: TGTGCCACCAGCAGAGATGTCAACACTGAAGCTTTCTTT
J gene: TRBJ2-3; clone size: -; V gene: TRBV27; D gene: -; CDR3 protein: CASSLWDNPDTQYF; CDR3 DNA: TGTGCCAGCAGTTTATGGGACAATCCAGATACGCAGTATTTT
J gene: TRBJ2-7; clone size: many; V gene: TRBV27; D gene: TRBD2; CDR3 protein: CASGREGRYEQYF; CDR3 DNA: TGTGCCAGCGGCCGGGAGGGCCGCTACGAGCAGTACTTC
J gene: TRBJ2-3; clone size: -; V gene: TRBV28; D gene: TRBD2; CDR3 protein: CASSLAGGDTQYF; CDR3 DNA: TGTGCCAGCAGTTTGGCGGGAGGAGATACGCAGTATTTT
J gene: TRBJ2-5; clone size: -; V gene: TRBV4-3; D gene: -; CDR3 protein: CASSQVFARGEETQYF; CDR3 DNA: TGCGCCAGCAGCCAAGTATTCGCCAGGGGTGAAGAGACCCAGTACTTC
J gene: TRBJ2-2; clone size: -; V gene: TRBV6-1; D gene: TRBD2; CDR3 protein: CAGGAGYTGELFF; CDR3 DNA: TGTGCCGGGGGAGCGGGATACACCGGGGAGCTGTTTTTT
J gene: TRBJ2-4; clone size: -; V gene: TRBV5-4; D gene: -; CDR3 protein: CASSPGAAKNIQYF; CDR3 DNA: TGTGCCAGCAGCCCGGGAGCGGCCAAAAACATTCAGTACTTC
J gene: TRBJ2-7; clone size: -; V gene: TRBV14; D gene: TRBD2; CDR3 protein: CASSPGGSRSFYEQYF; CDR3 DNA: TGTGCCAGCAGCCCGGGGGGGAGCAGAAGCTTCTACGAGCAGTACTTC
J gene: TRBJ1-1; clone size: -; V gene: TRBV6-5; D gene: -; CDR3 protein: CASSYSYIKVNTEAFF; CDR3 DNA: TGTGCCAGCAGTTACTCGTATATTAAGGTGAACACTGAAGCTTTCTTT
J gene: TRBJ2-1; clone size: -; V gene: TRBV6-6; D gene: TRBD2; CDR3 protein: CASSFSSGSSYNEQFF; CDR3 DNA: TGTGCCAGCAGTTTCTCTAGCGGGAGCTCCTACAATGAGCAGTTCTTC
J gene: TRBJ2-3; clone size: -; V gene: TRBV10-2; D gene: -; CDR3 protein: CASSGQGRTTSTDTQYF; CDR3 DNA: TGCGCCAGCAGTGGTCAAGGGCGTACTACTTCCACAGATACGCAGTATTTT
J gene: TRBJ2-5; clone size: -; V gene: TRBV2; D gene: TRBD1; CDR3 protein: CASRRTGGGLETQYF; CDR3 DNA: TGTGCCAGCAGGAGAACAGGGGGAGGATTGGAGACCCAGTACTTC
J gene: TRBJ2-3; clone size: few; V gene: TRBV9; D gene: -; CDR3 protein: CASSQGGIASYTQYF; CDR3 DNA: TGTGCCAGCAGCCAGGGGGGCATCGCGTCGTATACGCAGTATTTT
J gene: TRBJ2-1; clone size: -; V gene: TRBV5-1; D gene: TRBD1; CDR3 protein: CASSGLTGGYNEQFF; CDR3 DNA: TGCGCCAGCAGCGGCTTGACAGGGGGCTACAATGAGCAGTTCTTC
J gene: TRBJ2-2; clone size: -; V gene: TRBV7-8; D gene: -; CDR3 protein: CASSRDSYTGELFF; CDR3 DNA: TGTGCCAGCAGCAGAGACAGCTACACCGGGGAGCTGTTTTTT
J gene: TRBJ2-1; clone size: -; V gene: TRBV4-1; D gene: -; CDR3 protein: CASSQDPGVRAHEQFF; CDR3 DNA: TGCGCCAGCAGCCAAGATCCAGGGGTCAGGGCTCATGAGCAGTTCTTC
J gene: TRBJ2-1; clone size: -; V gene: TRBV9; D gene: TRBD2; CDR3 protein: CASSVALAGGPYNEQFF; CDR3 DNA: TGTGCCAGCAGCGTAGCTCTAGCGGGAGGACCCTACAATGAGCAGTTCTTC
J gene: TRBJ2-7; clone size: once; V gene: TRBV29-1; D gene: -; CDR3 protein: CSALDNHEQYF; CDR3 DNA: TGCAGCGCCCTGGACAACCACGAGCAGTACTTC
J gene: TRBJ1-1; clone size: few; V gene: TRBV28; D gene: -; CDR3 protein: CASSLTGGYAEAFF; CDR3 DNA: TGTGCCAGCAGCCTGACGGGAGGTTATGCTGAAGCTTTCTTT
J gene: TRBJ2-7; clone size: few; V gene: TRBV29-1; D gene: TRBD2; CDR3 protein: CSVGGSGTSYEQYF; CDR3 DNA: TGCAGCGTTGGAGGTAGCGGGACCTCCTACGAGCAGTACTTC
J gene: TRBJ2-2; clone size: -; V gene: TRBV5-1; D gene: -; CDR3 protein: CASSLNGANTGELFF; CDR3 DNA: TGCGCCAGCAGCTTGAACGGGGCGAACACCGGGGAGCTGTTTTTT
J gene: TRBJ2-7; clone size: -; V gene: TRBV4-1; D gene: -; CDR3 protein: CASSQVSGLFRAYEQYF; CDR3 DNA: TGCGCCAGCAGCCAAGTTTCGGGACTCTTTAGGGCCTACGAGCAGTACTTC
J gene: TRBJ1-2; clone size: -; V gene: TRBV5-1; D gene: TRBD1; CDR3 protein: CASSPGQNPVGYTF; CDR3 DNA: TGCGCCAGCAGCCCGGGACAGAACCCCGTGGGCTACACCTTC
J gene: TRBJ2-7; clone size: -; V gene: TRBV5-1; D gene: -; CDR3 protein: CASSLSSGSSYEQYF; CDR3 DNA: TGCGCCAGCAGCCTATCATCGGGTAGCTCCTACGAGCAGTACTTC
J gene: TRBJ2-3; clone size: -; V gene: TRBV9; D gene: TRBD2; CDR3 protein: CASSVGGGLAIPDTQYF; CDR3 DNA: TGTGCCAGCAGCGTAGGAGGGGGACTAGCGATCCCGGATACGCAGTATTTT
J gene: TRBJ1-1; clone size: -; V gene: TRBV4-2; D gene: -; CDR3 protein: CASSQDPAGLTTEAFF; CDR3 DNA: TGTGCCAGCAGCCAAGATCCGGCAGGGCTGACCACTGAAGCTTTCTTT
J gene: TRBJ2-5; clone size: -; V gene: TRBV5-1; D gene: -; CDR3 protein: CASSLAQVGETQYF; CDR3 DNA: TGCGCCAGCAGCTTAGCCCAGGTCGGAGAGACCCAGTACTTC
J gene: TRBJ2-1; clone size: few; V gene: TRBV11-2; D gene: TRBD2; CDR3 protein: CASSLRTSSFDEQFF; CDR3 DNA: TGTGCCAGCAGCTTGAGGACTAGCTCGTTCGATGAGCAGTTCTTC
J gene: TRBJ2-5; clone size: -; V gene: TRBV19; D gene: -; CDR3 protein: CASSIGGGTETQYF; CDR3 DNA: TGTGCCAGTAGTATAGGAGGGGGGACGGAGACCCAGTACTTC
J gene: TRBJ2-5; clone size: -; V gene: TRBV7-9; D gene: -; CDR3 protein: CASSRYGTPQETQYF; CDR3 DNA: TGTGCCAGCAGCCGTTACGGGACTCCACAAGAGACCCAGTACTTC
J gene: TRBJ1-2; clone size: once; V gene: TRBV6-5; D gene: TRBD1; CDR3 protein: CASSQGVGIYGYTF; CDR3 DNA: TGTGCCAGCAGCCAGGGGGTCGGGATCTATGGCTACACCTTC
J gene: TRBJ1-1; clone size: -; V gene: TRBV5-1; D gene: -; CDR3 protein: CASSLNSRLDEAFF; CDR3 DNA: TGCGCCAGCAGCTTAAACAGTCGTCTCGATGAAGCTTTCTTT
J gene: TRBJ2-5; clone size: few; V gene: TRBV2; D gene: TRBD1; CDR3 protein: CASSEGGRGQETQYF; CDR3 DNA: TGTGCCAGCAGTGAAGGGGGCAGGGGGCAGGAGACCCAGTACTTC
J gene: TRBJ2-2; clone size: -; V gene: TRBV11-2; D gene: -; CDR3 protein: CASSLVGTTTGELFF; CDR3 DNA: TGTGCCAGCAGCTTAGTAGGGACAACCACCGGGGAGCTGTTTTTT
J gene: TRBJ1-5; clone size: few; V gene: TRBV30; D gene: -; CDR3 protein: CAWAAGASQHF; CDR3 DNA: TGTGCCTGGGCAGCGGGTGCGTCCCAGCATTTT
J gene: TRBJ2-3; clone size: -; V gene: TRBV7-2; D gene: -; CDR3 protein: CASSLGVSTDTQYF; CDR3 DNA: TGTGCCAGCAGCTTAGGCGTAAGCACAGATACGCAGTATTTT